These 21 T cell receptor beta chains came from one sample sequenced in a study of tumor-infiltrating lymphocytes in oesophageal squamous cell carcinoma. TCRdb re-analysed the PCR reads in MiXCR, keeping a single row per CDR3 protein. The sample lists about 20,000 distinct CDR3 sequences, roughly 40% occurring once. The sequencing input was normal esophageal tissue next to the tumor. The receptors here all came from a female donor with esophageal squamous cell carcinoma.

This clonotype is labeled as medium-sized. V and J are TRBV7-8 and TRBJ1-5, with unresolved D. This CDR3 comprises 15 residues. From germline, CDR1 is SGHVS and CDR2 FQNEAQ. The germline V and J ends were trimmed by 1 base and 1 base, with 8 bases remaining between them. The DNA for the CDR3 is TGTGCCAGCAGCTTAGAAGGAGGGAGCAATCAGCCCCAGCATTTT. This translates into CASSLEGGSNQPQHF.

This clonotype was seen once. The V and J genes are TRBV7-6 and TRBJ1-1; D is unclear. The last part of the DNA fits TRBJ2-1 better; the J call may be wrong. The CDR3 is 16 residues long. Germline V gives CDR1 SGHVS, CDR2 FNYEAQ. The CDR3 reads CASRPADGPARNEQFF. In DNA form, the CDR3 reads TGTGCCAGCAGACCTGCCGACGGGCCCGCACGGAATGAGCAGTTCTTC.

The V and J genes are TRBV12-3 or TRBV12-4 and TRBJ2-1; no definite D call. The CDR3 contains 16 residues. V was clipped by 2 bases and J by 2 bases, with 13 bases between them. This chain's CDR3 is CASSLTLVPPYNEQFF. In DNA form, the CDR3 reads TGTGCCAGCAGTTTAACACTGGTCCCCCCCTACAATGAGCAGTTCTTC.

This clonotype was observed a few times. No conserved phenylalanine or tryptophan is present at the end of the CDR3, so a read error is the likely explanation. The limits of the CDR3 on the DNA are not certain, so only TCRdb's listed CDR3 is given. The J gene is TRBJ1-1, the V gene TRBV7-6. The germline V gene encodes CDR1 SGHVS and CDR2 FNYEAQ. With termini counted, the CDR3 has 10 amino acids. The chain's CDR3 is CASSFSIGTS.

This clonotype has just one count. V and J are TRBV12-5 and TRBJ2-3; tentatively, D is TRBD1 or TRBD2 (7 bases each). The DNA end is a closer match to TRBJ2-5, so the J assignment may be wrong. The CDR3 runs to 16 residues. Germline values: CDR1 LGHNT, CDR2 FRNRAP. The CDR3 here is CASGFQGGRYQETQYF. The CDR3 nucleotides are TGTGCTAGTGGTTTTCAGGGGGGGAGGTACCAAGAGACCCAGTACTTC.

The V call is TRBV7-4, the J call TRBJ2-6; no firm D call. Germline-derived CDR1 and CDR2 are SGHVT and SQSDAQ. The CDR3 is 15 residues long. Trimming left V 3 bases short and J 0 bases short, with 6 bases between. The DNA of the CDR3 is TGTGCCAGCAGCTTTCGACTCTCTGGGGCCAACGTCCTGACTTTC. It is translated as CASSFRLSGANVLTF.

Comment on this clonotype: This likely comes from a read error, as the CDR3 has no conserved phenylalanine or tryptophan at its end. Because the CDR3's place on the DNA is in doubt, the DNA is left out and the CDR3 is given as listed by TCRdb. The chain combines TRBV7-2 with TRBJ2-6; TRBD1, the D gene given by the table, was not confirmed from the DNA. Germline V gives CDR1 SGHTA, CDR2 FQGNSA. Ends included, the CDR3 has 15 residues. The CDR3 reads CASSLAPYQPQHFGD.

The rearrangement links TRBV6-6 to TRBJ2-4; 10 nucleotides match TRBD1. The J call may be faulty, since TRBJ2-1 better matches the DNA end. CDR1 MNHNY and CDR2 SVGAGI come from the germline V gene (reference sequence). CDR3 size: 17 residues. DNA for the CDR3: TGTGCCAGCAGTTACGACCCCCGGGACAGGGGCGGTAATGAGCAGTTCTTC. It codes for CASSYDPRDRGGNEQFF.

The chain carries TRBV7-6 and TRBJ2-6, with 8 positions matching TRBD2. The J call may be in error: the DNA end matches TRBJ2-1 better. This CDR3 region has 16 residues. Per germline, CDR1 SGHVS and CDR2 FNYEAQ. CDR3 sequence (DNA): TGTGCCAGCATTCACGGGAGGGATCTCTCTTACAATGAGCAGTTCTTC. It is translated as CASIHGRDLSYNEQFF.

The CDR3 nucleotides are TGTGCCAGCAGTTTATCGACTTGGCTGCGCTCTGGGGCCAACGTCCTGACTTTC. Residues: CASSLSTWLRSGANVLTF. The chain links TRBV28 to TRBJ2-5; D ambiguous. Matching the DNA end better, TRBJ2-6 makes the J call doubtful. The germline CDR1 and CDR2 sequences are MDHEN and SYDVKM. The CDR3 runs 18 residues.

The rearrangement links TRBV7-4 to TRBJ2-6; D is uncertain. Trimming removed 1 base from V and 0 bases from J, with 4 bases in between. The germline V gene encodes CDR1 SGHVT and CDR2 SQSDAQ. The CDR3 totals 15 residues. The CDR3 nucleotides are TGTGCCAGCAGCTTAGGCCACTCTGGGGCCAACGTCCTGACTTTC. Amino acid sequence: CASSLGHSGANVLTF.

Concerning this clonotype itself: A single base separates this from a much larger clone, so it may be a read error. V and J are TRBV4-1 and TRBJ2-5; D might be TRBD1 or TRBD2, each matching 5 bases. The DNA end lines up better with TRBJ2-1; the J call may be wrong. Germline CDR1 and CDR2: MGHRA and YSYEKL. This CDR3 region has 16 residues. The CDR3 DNA reads as TGCGCCAGCAGCCGGTCCGGGGCCAGGTCCTACAATGAGCAGTTCTTC. Protein: CASSRSGARSYNEQFF.

This clonotype is labeled as medium-sized. The chain carries TRBV7-2 and TRBJ2-7; TRBD2 matches at 7 bases. From germline, CDR1 is SGHTA and CDR2 FQGNSA. The J segment lost 0 bases and the V segment lost 5 bases, leaving 10 bases of the junction unmatched. This CDR3 has 16 amino acids. CDR3 amino acids: CASSVGAGIPSYEQYF. The CDR3 nucleotides read TGTGCCAGCAGCGTAGGAGCGGGAATTCCCTCCTACGAGCAGTACTTC.

The chain recombines TRBV7-3 with TRBJ2-1, with 11 bases fitting TRBD1. The CDR3 is made up of 15 amino acids. V shed 5 bases and J 2 bases; nucleotides not matched to a gene: 2. Germline V gene data show CDR1 as SGHTA and CDR2 as FQGTGA. DNA of the CDR3: TGTGCCAGCAGCCGGACAGGGGGCGCCTACAATGAGCAGTTCTTC. This translates into CASSRTGGAYNEQFF. Full variable domain (missing parts from reference TRBV7-3 and TRBJ2-1): GAGVSQTPSNKVTEKGKYVELRCDPISGHTALYWYRQSLGQGPEFLIYFQGTGAADDSGLPNDRFFAVRPEGSVSTLKIQRTERGDSAVYLCASSRTGGAYNEQFFGPGTRLTVL.

There are many counts of this clonotype. The gene calls are TRBV14 and TRBJ2-7; 10 nucleotides line up with TRBD1. The DNA end lines up better with TRBJ2-5; the J call may be wrong. Looked up from germline, CDR1 is SGHDN and CDR2 is FVKESK. The CDR3 has 14 residues. CDR3 amino acids: CASSRGQGIQTQYF. CDR3 sequence (DNA): TGTGCCAGCAGCCGGGGACAGGGGATACAGACCCAGTACTTC.

The sample holds many counts of this clonotype. This sequence joins TRBV5-6 and TRBJ1-1; D uncertain. The CDR3 totals 14 residues. Trimming cost V 1 base and J 1 base, with 8 bases left between them. Germline V gives CDR1 SGHDT, CDR2 YYEEEE. CDR3 nucleotide sequence: TGTGCCAGCAGCTTGCGGGAGGGGAACACTGAAGCTTTCTTT. As protein: CASSLREGNTEAFF.

This clonotype was counted many times. This sequence joins TRBV27 and TRBJ2-5; TRBD1 or TRBD2 may be the D gene (5 bases each). V gave up 7 bases and J gave up 11 bases, with 38 bases separating them. Germline V CDR1 and CDR2: MNHEY, SMNVEV (reference sequence). The CDR3 totals 19 residues. CDR3 sequence (DNA): TGTGCCAGCACCCTACGCCCTCCGAGCCGGGTGACGCCCCTGGGGGAGCAGTACTTC. Translation gives CASTLRPPSRVTPLGEQYF.

This clonotype was observed many times. The chain has TRBV28 and TRBJ1-2; TRBD1 might be the D (6 bases). This CDR3 spans 14 amino acids. In germline, CDR1 is MDHEN, CDR2 SYDVKM. Trimming took 6 bases from V and 3 from J, leaving 14 bases between them. CDR3 protein: CASRGLGGDYGYTF. For the CDR3, the DNA is TGTGCCAGCAGAGGTCTCGGGGGCGACTATGGCTACACCTTC.

This clonotype was detected many times. V and J are TRBV10-2 and TRBJ2-7; possible D gene TRBD1, 5 bases. This CDR3 contains 14 residues. CDR1 and CDR2 (germline): WSHSY, SAAADI. V gave up 5 bases and J gave up 3 bases, with 14 bases separating them. The CDR3, as DNA: TGCGCCAGCAGTCGAGTTCCAGGGCTCTACGAGCAGTACTTC. This translates into CASSRVPGLYEQYF.

This clonotype rates as medium-sized. V is TRBV7-2 and J is TRBJ1-5; D possibly corresponds to TRBD1 (6 bases). CDR1 and CDR2 from the germline V gene are SGHTA and FQGNSA. The V and J ends lost 1 base and 2 bases respectively, with 12 bases between them. The CDR3 is made up of 16 amino acids. The CDR3 sequence: CASSLGWAGGNQPQHF. The CDR3 region has the DNA TGTGCCAGCAGCTTAGGGTGGGCAGGGGGCAATCAGCCCCAGCATTTT.

As concerns this clonotype: An end of the junction differs from the germline gene, which may be a read error. The J gene is TRBJ1-6, the V gene TRBV11-2; D is undetermined. Germline CDR1 and CDR2: SGHAT and FQNNGV. This CDR3 contains 13 residues. CDR3: CASSLQPYSPLHF. DNA for the CDR3: TGTGCCAGCAGCTTACAACCTTATTCACCCCTCCACTTC.